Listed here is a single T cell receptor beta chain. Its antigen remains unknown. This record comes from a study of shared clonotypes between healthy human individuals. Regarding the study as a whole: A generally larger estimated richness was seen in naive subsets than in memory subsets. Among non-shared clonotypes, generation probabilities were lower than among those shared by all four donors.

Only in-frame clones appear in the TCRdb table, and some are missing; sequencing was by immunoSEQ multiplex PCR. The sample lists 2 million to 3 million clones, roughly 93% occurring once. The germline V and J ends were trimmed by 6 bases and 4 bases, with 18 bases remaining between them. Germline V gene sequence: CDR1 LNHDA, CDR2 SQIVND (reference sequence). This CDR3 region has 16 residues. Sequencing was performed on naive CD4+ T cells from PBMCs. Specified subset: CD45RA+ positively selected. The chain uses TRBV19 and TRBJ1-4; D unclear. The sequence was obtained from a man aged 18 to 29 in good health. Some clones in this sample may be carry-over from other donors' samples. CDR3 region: CASRVEGAAFNEKLFF. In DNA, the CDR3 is TGTGCCAGTAGGGTGGAGGGTGCGGCTTTTAATGAAAAACTGTTTTTT.